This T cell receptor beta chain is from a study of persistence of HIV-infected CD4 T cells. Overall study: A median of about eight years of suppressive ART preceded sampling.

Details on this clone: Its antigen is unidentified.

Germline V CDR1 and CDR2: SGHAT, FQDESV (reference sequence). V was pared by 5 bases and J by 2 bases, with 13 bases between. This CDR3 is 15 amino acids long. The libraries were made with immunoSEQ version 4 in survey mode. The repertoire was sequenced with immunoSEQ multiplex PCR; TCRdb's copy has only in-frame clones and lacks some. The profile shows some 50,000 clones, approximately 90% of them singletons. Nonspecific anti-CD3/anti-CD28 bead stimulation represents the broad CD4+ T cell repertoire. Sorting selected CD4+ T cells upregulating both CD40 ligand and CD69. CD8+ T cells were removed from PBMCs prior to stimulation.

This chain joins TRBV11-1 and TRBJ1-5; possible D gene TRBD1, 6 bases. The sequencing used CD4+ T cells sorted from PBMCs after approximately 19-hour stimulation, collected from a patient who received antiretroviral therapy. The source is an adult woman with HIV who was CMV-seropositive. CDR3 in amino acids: CASSQGGYGNQPQHF. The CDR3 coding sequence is TGTGCCAGCAGCCAAGGGGGGTACGGCAATCAGCCCCAGCATTTT.